This note documents a single T cell receptor (beta chain) sequence. What antigen it recognizes has not been identified. Base qualities are not at hand, and no much larger clone is one base apart. TCRbeta CDR3 regions were amplified from genomic DNA using the immunoSEQ Assay, a bias-controlled multiplex PCR. As for how the authors treated the data: The number of nucleated cells in each sample was estimated by amplification of reference gene primers within the assay. To quantify the absolute abundance of each unique TCRbeta CDR3 rearrangement, sequence reads were collapsed and filtered. Productive Simpson clonality was computed per sample as the square root of Simpson's diversity index over productive rearrangements. Sourced from immuneACCESS, this table was stored by TCRdb with only in-frame sequences that have V and J called. A share of the clones is absent; for the studies checked, an unresolved V gene accounts for under half, and the remainder has no known explanation. That table supplies the V and J calls and clone size; D and trimming were determined from the DNA. This sample gives 250,000 to 350,000 clones in total; around 87% of them show up just once. The top ten hold 2.2% of the sample.

This sample was taken from a study of blood T cell repertoires in COVID-19 (TCRdb year 2020). A note on the overall study: The collaborator samples originated in the United States, Italy and Spain and spanned the acute and convalescent phases of COVID-19. The material from the prospective study consisted of cDNA or gDNA derived from T cells, B-cell-depleted T cells, or PBMCs. Deeply sampled blood TCRbeta repertoires from subjects exposed to, actively infected with, or recovered from COVID-19 were included in the dataset. A freely available public database, intended as a resource for researchers studying the immune response to SARS-CoV-2, is where the repertoires were released. The samples were drawn from the first 160 participants of the ongoing ImmuneRACE study and from 1,254 subjects provided by 6 global collaborators. Nearly every sample came with metadata listing a de-identified subject ID, COVID-19 status, age in years and sex. Where available, HLA class I and class II types were obtained from metadata supplied by the sample provider rather than from assay-based typing. What the authors observed across the whole study: How much clinical and demographic metadata was included differed by source and by participant, and the metadata was provided uncurated.

A second Seattle source provided samples from volunteer blood donors who had recovered from COVID-19. Each collaborating institution followed its own protocols to collect whole blood in K2EDTA tubes. For TCRbeta analysis, collaborators shipped samples in one of three forms: frozen whole blood, isolated PBMCs, or DNA extracted from either of those sample types. From the germline V gene, CDR1 is SGHRS and CDR2 is YFSETQ. V loses 9 bases, J loses 1 base, and the germline ends lie 19 bases apart. The CDR3 measures 15 amino acids from cysteine to phenylalanine. The retained sequence is limited to the CDR3, 45 bases, with the frame set at the first base.

This chain is built from TRBV5-1 and TRBJ2-5, and the D gene may be TRBD2, 5 bases matching. The receptor was derived from a woman aged 45-65 years who had recovered from COVID-19. What was sequenced was peripheral blood. The sequenced DNA is TGCGCCACCTCATCCCTCGGACTGGGCCAAGAGACCCAGTACTTC. It translates as CATSSLGLGQETQYF.